The entry below describes one T cell receptor beta chain. The sample is drawn from a study of blood T cell repertoires in COVID-19. In the study's own analysis: Amplification from reference gene primers served as the basis for estimated nucleated cell counts. The assay was immunoSEQ multiplex PCR, and TCRdb's table has in-frame clones only and misses some. V and J calls and clone size come straight from that table; D and trimming were deduced from the DNA. The sample holds under 300,000 clones; 80% to 90% are singletons and the top ten take around 12%. Trimming at V came to 3 bases and at J to 3 bases, leaving 3 bases not matched to a gene. The germline CDR1 and CDR2 sequences are MNHEY and SMNVEV (reference sequence). This CDR3 is built from 14 residues.

What was sequenced was peripheral blood. This sequence was found in a woman aged 65 to 85 with COVID-19, enrolled during active disease. The V and J genes are TRBV27 and TRBJ2-7; 9 nucleotides line up with TRBD1. The CDR3 region is CASSLGQGDYEQYF. The CDR3 DNA follows: TGTGCCAGCAGTTTGGGACAGGGCGACTACGAGCAGTACTTC.